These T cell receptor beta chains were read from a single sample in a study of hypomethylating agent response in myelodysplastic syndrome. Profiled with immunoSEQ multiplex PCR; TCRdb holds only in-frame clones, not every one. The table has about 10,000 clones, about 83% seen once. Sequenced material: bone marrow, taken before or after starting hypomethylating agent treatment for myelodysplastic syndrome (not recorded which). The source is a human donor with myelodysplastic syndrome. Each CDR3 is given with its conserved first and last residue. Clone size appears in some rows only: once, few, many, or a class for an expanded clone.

CDR3aa: CASHKERVRDTEAFF
v_gene: TRBV27
abundance: NA

CDR3aa: CASSRTSSYEQYF
v_gene: TRBV6-5
abundance: NA

CDR3aa: CASGNADYEQYF
v_gene: TRBV7-2
abundance: NA

CDR3aa: CASSLGPLYEQYF
v_gene: TRBV28
abundance: NA

CDR3aa: CAWSNLEGGNTIYF
v_gene: TRBV30
abundance: once

CDR3aa: CASSLAPGGAQDTQYF
v_gene: TRBV7-3
abundance: NA

CDR3aa: CASSLVGTYNEQFF
v_gene: TRBV11-2
abundance: NA

CDR3aa: CASSWIRDRGGNEQFF
v_gene: TRBV5-6
abundance: NA

CDR3aa: CASSYISGYGYTF
v_gene: TRBV6-5
abundance: NA

CDR3aa: CSARQYGYTF
v_gene: TRBV20-1
abundance: NA

CDR3aa: CASSIGRQGWVNQPQHF
v_gene: TRBV19
abundance: NA

CDR3aa: CSVGSGRSYEQYF
v_gene: TRBV29-1
abundance: NA

CDR3aa: CASTLGAQPQHF
v_gene: TRBV6-1
abundance: NA

CDR3aa: CASSIWTELIAKNIQYF
v_gene: TRBV19
abundance: NA

CDR3aa: CASSYVEGPYEQYF
v_gene: TRBV6-6
abundance: NA

CDR3aa: CASSLWDGGKDEQYF
v_gene: TRBV9
abundance: NA